This T cell receptor beta chain is from a study of Ad26.COV2.S vaccination and SARS-CoV-2 variants. Study-level findings and limits: Among vaccine recipients, spike-specific TCR breadth exceeded that of placebo recipients.

Of note for this clone: The antigen is unknown.

CDR3 length equals 15 residues. Trimming left V 3 bases short and J 3 bases short, with 12 bases between. Germline CDR1 is SGHNT and CDR2 is YENEEA. Sequencing was performed with immunoSEQ multiplex PCR; in TCRdb, only in-frame clones are kept and a portion is missing. The sample holds over 85,000 clones, approximately 82% seen once. This chain connects TRBV11-3 to TRBJ2-1, with a weak D call TRBD1 (5 bases). The material was peripheral blood, obtained after recovery from COVID-19. This TCR came from a human donor who had recovered from COVID-19. CDR3 DNA: TGTGCCAGCAGCTTGGGGCAGGGTAGCTACAATGAGCAGTTCTTC. It specifies CASSLGQGSYNEQFF. The complete variable domain, with remaining parts taken from reference TRBV11-3 and TRBJ2-1, reads EAGVVQSPRYKIIEKKQPVAFWCNPISGHNTLYWYLQNLGQGPELLIRYENEEAVDDSQLPKDRFSAERLKGVDSTLKIQPAELGDSAVYLCASSLGQGSYNEQFFGPGTRLTVL.